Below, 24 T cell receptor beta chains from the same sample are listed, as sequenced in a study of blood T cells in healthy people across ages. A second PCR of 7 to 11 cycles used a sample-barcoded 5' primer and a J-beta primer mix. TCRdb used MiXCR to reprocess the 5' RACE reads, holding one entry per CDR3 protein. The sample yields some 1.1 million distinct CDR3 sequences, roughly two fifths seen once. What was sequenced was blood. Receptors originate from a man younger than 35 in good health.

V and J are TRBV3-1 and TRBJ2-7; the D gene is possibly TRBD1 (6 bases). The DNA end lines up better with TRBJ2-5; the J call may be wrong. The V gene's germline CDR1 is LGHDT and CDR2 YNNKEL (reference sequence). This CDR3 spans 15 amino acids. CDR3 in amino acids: CASSQAQGWYETQYF. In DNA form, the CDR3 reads TGTGCCAGCAGCCAAGCACAGGGATGGTATGAGACCCAGTACTTC.

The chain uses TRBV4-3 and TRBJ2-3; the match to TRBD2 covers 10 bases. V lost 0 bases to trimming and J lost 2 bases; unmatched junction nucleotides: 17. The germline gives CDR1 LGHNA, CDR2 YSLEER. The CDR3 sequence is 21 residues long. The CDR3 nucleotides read TGCGCCAGCAGCCAAGAATTTGAGCCCGCTAGCGGGGGACTTTACACAGATACGCAGTATTTT. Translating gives CASSQEFEPASGGLYTDTQYF.

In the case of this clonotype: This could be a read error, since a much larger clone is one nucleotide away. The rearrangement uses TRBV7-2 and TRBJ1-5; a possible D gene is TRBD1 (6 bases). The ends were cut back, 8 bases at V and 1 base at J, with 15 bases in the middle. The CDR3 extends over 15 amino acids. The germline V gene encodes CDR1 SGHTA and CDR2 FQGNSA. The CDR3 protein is CASGATGRSNQPQHF. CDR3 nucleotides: TGTGCCAGCGGCGCGACAGGTCGCAGCAATCAGCCCCAGCATTTT.

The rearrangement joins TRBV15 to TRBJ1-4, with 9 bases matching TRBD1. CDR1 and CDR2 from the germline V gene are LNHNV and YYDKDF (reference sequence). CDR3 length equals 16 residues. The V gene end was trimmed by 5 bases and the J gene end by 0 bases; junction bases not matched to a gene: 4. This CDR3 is CATSGGQGPTNEKLFF. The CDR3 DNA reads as TGTGCCACCAGCGGGGGACAGGGACCAACTAATGAAAAACTGTTTTTT.

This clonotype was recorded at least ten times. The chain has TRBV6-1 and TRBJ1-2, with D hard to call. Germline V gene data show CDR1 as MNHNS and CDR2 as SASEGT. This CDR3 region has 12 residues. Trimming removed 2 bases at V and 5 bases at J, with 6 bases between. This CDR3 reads CASSESGYGYTF. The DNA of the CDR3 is TGTGCCAGCAGTGAATCGGGGTATGGCTACACCTTC.

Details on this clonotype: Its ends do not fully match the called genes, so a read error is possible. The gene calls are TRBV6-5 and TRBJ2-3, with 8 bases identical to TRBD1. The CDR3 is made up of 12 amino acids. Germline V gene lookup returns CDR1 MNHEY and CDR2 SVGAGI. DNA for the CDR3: TGTGCCAGCAGTTCAGGGGGCACAGGACGGGTTTTT. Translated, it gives CASSSGGTGRVF.

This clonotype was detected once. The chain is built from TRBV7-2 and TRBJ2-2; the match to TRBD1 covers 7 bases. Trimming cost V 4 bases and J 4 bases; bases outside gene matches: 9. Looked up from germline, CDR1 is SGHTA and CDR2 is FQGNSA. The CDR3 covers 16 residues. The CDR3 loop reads CASSWRTGVVTGELFF. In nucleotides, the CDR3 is TGTGCCAGCAGCTGGCGGACAGGAGTAGTCACCGGGGAGCTGTTTTTT.

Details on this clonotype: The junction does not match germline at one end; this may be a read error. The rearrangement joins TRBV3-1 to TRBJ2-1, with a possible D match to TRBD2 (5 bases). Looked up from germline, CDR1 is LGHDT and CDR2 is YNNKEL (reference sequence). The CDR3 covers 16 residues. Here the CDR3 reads CTSSQEGYRPYNEQFF. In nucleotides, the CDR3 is TGTACCAGCAGCCAAGAGGGATACCGTCCCTACAATGAGCAGTTCTTC.

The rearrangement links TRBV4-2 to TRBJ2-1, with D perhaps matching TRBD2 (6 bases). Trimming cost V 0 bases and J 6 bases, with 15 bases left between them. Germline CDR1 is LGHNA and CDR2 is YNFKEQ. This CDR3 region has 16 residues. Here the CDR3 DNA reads TGTGCCAGCAGCCAAGAGTTAGGGGACTGGGGCAATGAGCAGTTCTTC. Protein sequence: CASSQELGDWGNEQFF.

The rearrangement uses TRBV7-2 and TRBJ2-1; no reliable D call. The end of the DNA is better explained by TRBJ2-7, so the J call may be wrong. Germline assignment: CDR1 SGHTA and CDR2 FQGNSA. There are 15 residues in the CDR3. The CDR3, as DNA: TGTGCCAGCAGCTTAAGTGTAGGGTCCTACAATGAGCAGTACTTC. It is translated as CASSLSVGSYNEQYF.

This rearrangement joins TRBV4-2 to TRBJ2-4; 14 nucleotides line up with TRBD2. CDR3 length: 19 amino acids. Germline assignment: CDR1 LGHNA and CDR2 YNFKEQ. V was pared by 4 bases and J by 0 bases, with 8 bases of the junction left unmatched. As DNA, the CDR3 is TGTGCCAGCAGCCTTGGACTAGCGGGGGGCATATTAGCCAAAAACATTCAGTACTTC. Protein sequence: CASSLGLAGGILAKNIQYF.

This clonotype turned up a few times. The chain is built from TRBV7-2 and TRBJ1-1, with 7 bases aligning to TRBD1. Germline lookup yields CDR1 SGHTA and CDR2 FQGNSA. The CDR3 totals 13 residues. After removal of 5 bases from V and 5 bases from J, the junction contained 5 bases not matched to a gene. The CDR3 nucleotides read TGTGCCAGCAGCCCAAGACAGGGAACTGAAGCTTTCTTT. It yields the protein CASSPRQGTEAFF.

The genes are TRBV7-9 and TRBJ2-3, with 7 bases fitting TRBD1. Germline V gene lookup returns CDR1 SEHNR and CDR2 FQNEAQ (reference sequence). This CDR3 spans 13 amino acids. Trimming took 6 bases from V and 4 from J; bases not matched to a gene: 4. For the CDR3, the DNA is TGTGCCAGCAGTCAGGGGGACCCAGATACGCAGTATTTT. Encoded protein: CASSQGDPDTQYF.

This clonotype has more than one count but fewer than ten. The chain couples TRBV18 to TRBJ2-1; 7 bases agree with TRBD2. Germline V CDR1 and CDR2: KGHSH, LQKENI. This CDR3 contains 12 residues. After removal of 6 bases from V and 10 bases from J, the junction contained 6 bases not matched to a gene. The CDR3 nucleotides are TGTGCCAGCTCTAGCGGGTCGGCGGAGCAGTTCTTC. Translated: CASSSGSAEQFF.

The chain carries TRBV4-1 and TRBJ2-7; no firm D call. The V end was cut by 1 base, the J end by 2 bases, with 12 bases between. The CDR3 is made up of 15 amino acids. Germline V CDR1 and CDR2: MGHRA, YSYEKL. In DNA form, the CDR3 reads TGCGCCAGCAGCCAAGTATGGGTAGCCCCCTACGAGCAGTACTTC. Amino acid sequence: CASSQVWVAPYEQYF.

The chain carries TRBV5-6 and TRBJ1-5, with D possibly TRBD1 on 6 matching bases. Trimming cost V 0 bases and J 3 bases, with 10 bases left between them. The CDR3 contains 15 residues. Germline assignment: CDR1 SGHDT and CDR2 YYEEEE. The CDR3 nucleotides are TGTGCCAGCAGCTTGGTTGGGGGGCCCAATCAGCCCCAGCATTTT. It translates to CASSLVGGPNQPQHF.

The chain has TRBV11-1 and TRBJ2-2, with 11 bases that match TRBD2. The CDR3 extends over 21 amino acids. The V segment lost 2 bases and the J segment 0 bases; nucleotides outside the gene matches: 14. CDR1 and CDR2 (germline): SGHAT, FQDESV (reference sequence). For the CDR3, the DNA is TGTGCCAGCAGCTTAATCGCGGGGCTAGCGGGGGGAACCGCGAACACCGGGGAGCTGTTTTTT. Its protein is CASSLIAGLAGGTANTGELFF.

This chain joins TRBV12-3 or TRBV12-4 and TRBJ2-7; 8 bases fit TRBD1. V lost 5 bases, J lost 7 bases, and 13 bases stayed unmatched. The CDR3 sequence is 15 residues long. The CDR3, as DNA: TGTGCCAGCAGTCCCGGTGGACAGGGATTGGGAGAGCAGTACTTC. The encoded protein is CASSPGGQGLGEQYF.

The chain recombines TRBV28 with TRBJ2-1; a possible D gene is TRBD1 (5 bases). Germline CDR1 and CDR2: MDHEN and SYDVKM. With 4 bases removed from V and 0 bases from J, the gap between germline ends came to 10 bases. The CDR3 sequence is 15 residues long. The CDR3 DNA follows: TGTGCCAGCAGTTCAACCGACAGCTCCTACAATGAGCAGTTCTTC. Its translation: CASSSTDSSYNEQFF.

CDR3 residues: CSARDPYYTF. CDR3 nucleotides: TGCAGTGCTAGAGATCCGTACTACACCTTC. This sequence joins TRBV20-1 and TRBJ1-2; D is undetermined. This CDR3 comprises 10 residues. With 0 bases removed from V and 10 bases from J, the gap between germline ends came to 6 bases. From germline, CDR1 is DFQATT and CDR2 SNEGSKA (reference sequence).

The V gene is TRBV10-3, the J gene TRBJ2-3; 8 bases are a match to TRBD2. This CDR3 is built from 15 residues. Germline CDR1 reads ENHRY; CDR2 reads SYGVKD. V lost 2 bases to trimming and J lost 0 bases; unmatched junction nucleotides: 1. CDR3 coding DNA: TGTGCCATCAGTGAGGAGCGGGGGAGCACAGATACGCAGTATTTT. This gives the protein CAISEERGSTDTQYF.

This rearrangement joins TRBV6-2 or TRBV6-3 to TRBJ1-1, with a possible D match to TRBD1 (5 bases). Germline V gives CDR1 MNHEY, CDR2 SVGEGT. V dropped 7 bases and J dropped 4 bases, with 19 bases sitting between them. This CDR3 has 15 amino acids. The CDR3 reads CASTLSDTGATEAFF. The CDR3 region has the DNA TGTGCCAGCACTCTAAGTGACACCGGGGCCACTGAAGCTTTCTTT.

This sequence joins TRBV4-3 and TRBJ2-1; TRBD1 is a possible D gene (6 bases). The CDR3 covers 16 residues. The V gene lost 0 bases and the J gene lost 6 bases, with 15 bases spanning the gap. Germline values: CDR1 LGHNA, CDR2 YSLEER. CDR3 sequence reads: CASSQELAGAPNEQFF. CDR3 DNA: TGCGCCAGCAGCCAAGAGTTGGCAGGGGCTCCCAATGAGCAGTTCTTC.

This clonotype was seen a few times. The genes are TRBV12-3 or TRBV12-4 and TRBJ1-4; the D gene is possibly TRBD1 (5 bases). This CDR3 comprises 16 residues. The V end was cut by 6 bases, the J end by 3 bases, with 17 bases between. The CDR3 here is CASSPTLRGSNEKLFF. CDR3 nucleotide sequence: TGTGCCAGCAGCCCTACCTTGAGGGGTTCTAATGAAAAACTGTTTTTT.